The 16 T cell receptor beta chains below were found in one sample sequenced in a study of type 1 regulatory T cells (dated by TCRdb to the early 2020s). TCRdb records Illumina MiSeq as the sequencer. TCRdb trimmed public reads at Q25 via fastp, called clones via MiXCR and kept in-frame beta chains. Rows are combined by CDR3 protein, so each entry shows the most common genes and DNA. This sample gives approximately 100,000 distinct CDR3 sequences in total; less than 40% of them show up just once. 2.2% of the sample belongs to the ten largest clones. Specimen: CD4+ T cells, either the whole sample or a sorted fraction (not recorded which). All receptors derive from a human donor in good health.

As regards this clonotype: The junction departs from germline at one end; a sequencing error may be responsible. V is TRBV20-1 and J is TRBJ2-2; TRBD2 agrees at 7 bases. Looked up from germline, CDR1 is DFQATT and CDR2 is SNEGSKA (reference sequence). The CDR3 has 14 amino acids. The CDR3 region is CSARVATQGGGLFF. DNA for the CDR3: TGCAGTGCGAGAGTAGCTACCCAAGGCGGGGGGCTGTTTTTT.

The V call is TRBV24-1, the J call TRBJ2-7; 10 nucleotides match TRBD2. The CDR3 runs 17 residues. From germline, CDR1 is KGHDR and CDR2 SFDVKD. V trimming: 2 bases; J trimming: 3 bases; junction bases outside the gene matches: 9. CDR3 bases: TGTGCCACCAGTGATTCCCGGGCGACTAGCGGGTTCTACGAGCAGTACTTC. It translates to CATSDSRATSGFYEQYF.

This clonotype was observed many times. The chain links TRBV15 to TRBJ2-7; 7 bases are a match to TRBD1. The junction had 5 bases not matched to a gene; V was cut back by 0 bases and J by 6 bases. This CDR3 spans 14 amino acids. Germline lookup yields CDR1 LNHNV and CDR2 YYDKDF (reference sequence). This CDR3 is CATSREGQEIEQYF. As DNA, the CDR3 is TGTGCCACCAGCAGAGAAGGACAGGAGATCGAGCAGTACTTC.

This rearrangement joins TRBV24-1 to TRBJ2-5; perhaps TRBD2 as D (5 bases). This CDR3 has 14 amino acids. The V end was cut by 3 bases, the J end by 6 bases, with 13 bases between. Germline lookup yields CDR1 KGHDR and CDR2 SFDVKD. This CDR3 reads CATSDHELEQTQYF. The CDR3 DNA sequence: TGTGCCACCAGTGATCATGAACTAGAACAGACCCAGTACTTC.

V is TRBV10-2 and J is TRBJ2-5; no clear D. The CDR3 sequence is 14 residues long. The V end lost 5 bases, the J end lost 5 bases, and 15 bases lay between the germline ends. Germline assignment: CDR1 WSHSY and CDR2 SAAADI. CDR3 sequence: CASSYSSGAETQYF. CDR3 DNA sequence: TGCGCCAGCAGTTACAGTTCCGGCGCGGAGACCCAGTACTTC.

The chain joins TRBV20-1 to TRBJ2-1; 7 bases line up with TRBD2. CDR1 and CDR2 (germline): DFQATT, SNEGSKA (reference sequence). The CDR3 length is 14 residues. Germline trimming cut 6 bases from V and 8 bases from J; bases unmatched to any gene: 13. The CDR3 here is CSALAGIFRYEQFF. The CDR3 region has the DNA TGCAGTGCCTTAGCGGGTATCTTCCGTTATGAGCAGTTCTTC.

This clonotype was seen a few times. This sequence joins TRBV20-1 and TRBJ1-3; TRBD1 matches at 10 bases. J lost 4 bases, V lost 5 bases, and 5 bases had no gene match. Per germline, CDR1 DFQATT and CDR2 SNEGSKA (reference sequence). CDR3 length equals 14 residues. This chain's CDR3 is CSAGDRGVGNTIYF. For the CDR3, the DNA is TGCAGTGCTGGGGACAGGGGAGTCGGAAACACCATATATTTT.

This chain uses TRBV29-1 with TRBJ2-7, with D maybe TRBD2 (5 bases). Germline V lookup: CDR1 SQVTM, CDR2 ANQGSEA. There are 12 residues in the CDR3. V lost 4 bases and J lost 7, with 14 bases in between. CDR3 DNA: TGCAGCGTTGTTGAATTCGGGGTTGAGCAGTACTTC. This gives the protein CSVVEFGVEQYF.

The V and J genes are TRBV5-1 and TRBJ1-4, with D hard to call. The V end was cut by 2 bases, the J end by 7 bases, with 12 bases between. The CDR3 spans 14 residues. Germline V gene data show CDR1 as SGHRS and CDR2 as YFSETQ. CDR3 sequence reads: CASSFGDSGEKLFF. DNA of the CDR3: TGCGCCAGCAGCTTCGGCGATAGCGGTGAAAAACTGTTTTTT.

The V gene is TRBV7-2, the J gene TRBJ1-2; 8 bases agree with TRBD1. The CDR3 is 15 residues long. Germline V gene lookup returns CDR1 SGHTA and CDR2 FQGNSA. With 5 bases clipped from V and 7 bases from J, the junction kept 12 bases outside the gene matches. The CDR3 DNA reads TGTGCCAGCAGCCCGGGACAGGTAGTTTTCGGTGGCTACACCTTC. Translating it yields CASSPGQVVFGGYTF. Drawing the rest from reference TRBV7-2 and TRBJ1-2, the complete variable domain is GAGVSQSPSNKVTEKGKDVELRCDPISGHTALYWYRQSLGQGLEFLIYFQGNSAPDKSGLPSDRFSAERTGGSVSTLTIQRTQQEDSAVYLCASSPGQVVFGGYTFGSGTRLTVV.

This clonotype was observed many times. The J gene is TRBJ2-1, the V gene TRBV7-2; TRBD2 matches 16 bases. This CDR3 is 18 amino acids long. V gave up 1 base and J gave up 8 bases; unmatched junction bases: 8. Germline V gene lookup returns CDR1 SGHTA and CDR2 FQGNSA. The CDR3 DNA is TGTGCCAGCAGCTTAGTCCCGGGACTAGCGGGAGGGCGGGATGAGCAGTTCTTC. This codes for CASSLVPGLAGGRDEQFF.

This clonotype came up many times. The V gene is TRBV20-1, the J gene TRBJ2-1; 9 nucleotides agree with TRBD2. This CDR3 spans 15 amino acids. With 6 bases clipped from V and 5 bases from J, the junction kept 11 bases outside the gene matches. CDR1 is DFQATT, CDR2 SNEGSKA, per germline (reference sequence). DNA for the CDR3: TGCAGTGCCCCGGGGGGGACTAGCAGACACAATGAGCAGTTCTTC. Translating gives CSAPGGTSRHNEQFF.

This clonotype came up many times. The V and J genes are TRBV3-1 and TRBJ2-7; the D gene is possibly TRBD2 (6 bases). This CDR3 is 14 amino acids long. V was pared by 4 bases and J by 3 bases, with 13 bases between. Per germline, CDR1 LGHDT and CDR2 YNNKEL (reference sequence). CDR3 protein: CASSPRRGNYEQYF. Written as DNA, the CDR3 is TGTGCCAGCAGCCCGCGGCGGGGAAACTACGAGCAGTACTTC.

The chain carries TRBV20-1 and TRBJ2-7; no definite D call. V was clipped by 2 bases and J by 3 bases, with 11 bases between them. Germline V lookup: CDR1 DFQATT, CDR2 SNEGSKA (reference sequence). This CDR3 has 13 amino acids. The CDR3 DNA follows: TGCAGTGCTAGACCTATCCCGGTCTACGAGCAGTACTTC. Translated, it gives CSARPIPVYEQYF.

J is TRBJ2-1 and V is TRBV14; tentatively, D is TRBD1 (6 bases). This CDR3 is 15 amino acids long. The germline gives CDR1 SGHDN, CDR2 FVKESK. Trimming stripped 2 bases from V and 3 bases from J, with 11 bases between. Written as DNA, the CDR3 is TGTGCCAGCAGCCAATTACAGGGCAACTACAATGAGCAGTTCTTC. It translates to CASSQLQGNYNEQFF.

This chain uses TRBV6-1 with TRBJ2-7; 12 bases align to TRBD1. V shed 6 bases, J shed 6 bases, and the junction held 12 bases outside the gene matches. This CDR3 has 16 amino acids. CDR1 and CDR2 (germline): MNHNS, SASEGT. CDR3 nucleotides: TGTGCCAGCAGCCCTGCCGCGGGACAGGGGGCTGGCGAGCAGTACTTC. Translation gives CASSPAAGQGAGEQYF.